The sequence of this T cell receptor (beta chain) was determined in a study of control samples from healthy donors and cancer patients. Germline loops: CDR1 SGHRS, CDR2 YFSETQ. There are 14 residues in the CDR3. J gave up 1 base and V 4 bases, and 4 bases lay outside the gene matches. Libraries were prepared by immunoSEQ multiplex PCR; TCRdb keeps only in-frame clonotypes and omits some of them. The table lists approximately 94,000 clones, roughly 84% of them singletons. This clonotype was sampled from a man between 65 and 85 years old with lung cancer. The sample taken for sequencing was PBMCs. The rearrangement uses TRBV5-1 and TRBJ2-5; 7 bases line up with TRBD1. In nucleotides, the CDR3 is TGCGCCAGCAGCCGGGACAGCGTCCAAGAGACCCAGTACTTC. It codes for CASSRDSVQETQYF. The whole variable domain, remainder taken from reference TRBV5-1 and TRBJ2-5, is KAGVTQTPRYLIKTRGQQVTLSCSPISGHRSVSWYQQTPGQGLQFLFEYFSETQRNKGNFPGRFSGRQFSNSRSEMNVSTLELGDSALYLCASSRDSVQETQYFGPGTRLLVL.